This T cell receptor (beta chain) was sequenced during a study of tumor and adjacent non-tumor tissue in lung cancer. Broader study findings: TCR diversity was significantly greater in tumor than normal lung tissue.

TCRbeta libraries were built with three rounds of nested PCR, modified from ARM-PCR. One entry per CDR3 protein, called by TCRdb with MiXCR from the multiplex PCR reads. This sample carries fewer than 85,000 distinct CDR3 sequences, around three quarters of them seen once, and the ten largest clones take approximately 28%. No cell sorting was done before RNA was extracted from the tissue. CDR1 is LGHNT and CDR2 is FRNRAP in the germline V gene. The length of the CDR3 is 19 residues. Remarks on this clonotype: Its antigen is still unknown. The junction and the germline gene differ at one end; a read error may be behind it.

Sequencing was performed on lung tumor tissue. This sequence joins TRBV12-5 and TRBJ1-1; TRBD1 matches 10 bases. The receptor comes from a man in his 60s with non-small cell lung cancer. CDR3 in DNA: TGTGCTAGTAGTTTGGAGAGGTCGGGACAGGGGATCCCGGGCACTGAAGCTTTCTTT. Protein product: CASSLERSGQGIPGTEAFF.